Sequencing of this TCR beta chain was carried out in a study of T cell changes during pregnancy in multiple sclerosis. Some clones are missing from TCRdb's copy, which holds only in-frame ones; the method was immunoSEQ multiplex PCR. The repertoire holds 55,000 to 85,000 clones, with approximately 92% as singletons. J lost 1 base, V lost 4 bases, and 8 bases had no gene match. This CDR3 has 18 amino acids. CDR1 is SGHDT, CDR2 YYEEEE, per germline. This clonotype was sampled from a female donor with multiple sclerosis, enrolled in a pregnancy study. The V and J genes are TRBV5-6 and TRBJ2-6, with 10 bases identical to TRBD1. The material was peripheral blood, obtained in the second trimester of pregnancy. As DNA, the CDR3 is TGTGCCAGCAGCCCAGAGACAGGGGGCGTATCTGGGGCCAACGTCCTGACTTTC. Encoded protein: CASSPETGGVSGANVLTF.